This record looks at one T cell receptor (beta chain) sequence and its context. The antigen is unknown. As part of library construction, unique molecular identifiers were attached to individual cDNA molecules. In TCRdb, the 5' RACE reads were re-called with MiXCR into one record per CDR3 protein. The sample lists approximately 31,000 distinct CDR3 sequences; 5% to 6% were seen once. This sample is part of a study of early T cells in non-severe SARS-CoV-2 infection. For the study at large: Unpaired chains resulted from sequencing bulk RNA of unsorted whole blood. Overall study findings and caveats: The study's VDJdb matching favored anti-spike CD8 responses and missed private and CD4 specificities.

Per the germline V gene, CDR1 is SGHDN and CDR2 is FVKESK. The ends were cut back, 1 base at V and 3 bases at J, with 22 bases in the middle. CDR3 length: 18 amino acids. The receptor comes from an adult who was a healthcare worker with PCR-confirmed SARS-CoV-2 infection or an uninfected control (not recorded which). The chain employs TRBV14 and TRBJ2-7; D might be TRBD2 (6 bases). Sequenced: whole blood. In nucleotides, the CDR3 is TGTGCCAGCAGCCAAGCTGTCGGCCCGGGACTTGGAATCTACGAGCAGTACTTC. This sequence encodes CASSQAVGPGLGIYEQYF. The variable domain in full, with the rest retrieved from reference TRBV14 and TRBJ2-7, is EAGVTQFPSHSVIEKGQTVTLRCDPISGHDNLYWYRRVMGKEIKFLLHFVKESKQDESGMPNNRFLAERTGGTYSTLKVQPAELEDSGVYFCASSQAVGPGLGIYEQYFGPGTRLTVT.